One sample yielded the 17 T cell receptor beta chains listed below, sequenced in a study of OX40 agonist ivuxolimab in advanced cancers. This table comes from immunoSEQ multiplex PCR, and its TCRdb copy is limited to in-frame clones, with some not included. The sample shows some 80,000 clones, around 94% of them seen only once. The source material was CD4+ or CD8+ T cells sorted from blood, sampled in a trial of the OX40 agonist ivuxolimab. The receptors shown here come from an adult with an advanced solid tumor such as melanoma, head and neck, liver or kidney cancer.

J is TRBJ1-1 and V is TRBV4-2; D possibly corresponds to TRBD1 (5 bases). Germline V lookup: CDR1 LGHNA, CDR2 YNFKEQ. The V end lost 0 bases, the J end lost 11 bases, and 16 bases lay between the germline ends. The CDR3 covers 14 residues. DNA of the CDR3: TGTGCCAGCAGCCAAGATTTTTTTAGGGACCCGGCTTTCTTT. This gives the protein CASSQDFFRDPAFF.

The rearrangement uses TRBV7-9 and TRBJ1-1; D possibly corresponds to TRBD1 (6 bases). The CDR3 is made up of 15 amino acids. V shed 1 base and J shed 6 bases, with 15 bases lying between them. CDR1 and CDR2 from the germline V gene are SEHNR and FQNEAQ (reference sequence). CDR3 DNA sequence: TGTGCCAGCAGCTTAGAACCCGGGCAGGGGCCTGAAGCTTTCTTT. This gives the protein CASSLEPGQGPEAFF.

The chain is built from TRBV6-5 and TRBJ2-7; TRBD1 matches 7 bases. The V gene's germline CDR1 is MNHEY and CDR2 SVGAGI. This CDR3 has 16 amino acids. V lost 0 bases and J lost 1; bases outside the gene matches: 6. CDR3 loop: CASSYSTGERSYEQYF. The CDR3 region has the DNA TGTGCCAGCAGTTACTCAACAGGGGAAAGGTCCTACGAGCAGTACTTC.

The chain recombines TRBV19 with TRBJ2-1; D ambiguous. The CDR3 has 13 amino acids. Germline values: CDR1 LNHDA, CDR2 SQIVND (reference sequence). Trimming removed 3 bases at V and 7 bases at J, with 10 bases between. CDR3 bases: TGTGCCAGTAGTATTACGGCAGGTAATGAGCAGTTCTTC. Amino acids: CASSITAGNEQFF.

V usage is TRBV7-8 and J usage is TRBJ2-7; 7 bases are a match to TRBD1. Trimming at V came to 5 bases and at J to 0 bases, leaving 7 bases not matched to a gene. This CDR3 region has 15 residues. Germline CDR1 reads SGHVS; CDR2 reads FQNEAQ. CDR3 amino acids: CASSPDRASSYEQYF. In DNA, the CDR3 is TGTGCCAGCAGCCCCGACAGGGCGAGCTCCTACGAGCAGTACTTC.

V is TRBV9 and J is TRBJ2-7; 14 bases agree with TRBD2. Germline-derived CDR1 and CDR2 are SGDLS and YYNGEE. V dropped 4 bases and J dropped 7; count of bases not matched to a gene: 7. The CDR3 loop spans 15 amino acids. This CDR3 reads CASSPWTSGGQEQYF. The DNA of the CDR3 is TGTGCCAGCAGCCCCTGGACTAGCGGGGGGCAAGAGCAGTACTTC.

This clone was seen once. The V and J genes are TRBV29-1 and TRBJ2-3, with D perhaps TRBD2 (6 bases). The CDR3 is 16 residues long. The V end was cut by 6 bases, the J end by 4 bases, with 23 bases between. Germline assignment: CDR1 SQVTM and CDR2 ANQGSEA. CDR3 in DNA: TGCAGCGTCACGACCCCCTCTAGCGCCTACGCAGATACGCAGTATTTT. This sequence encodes CSVTTPSSAYADTQYF.

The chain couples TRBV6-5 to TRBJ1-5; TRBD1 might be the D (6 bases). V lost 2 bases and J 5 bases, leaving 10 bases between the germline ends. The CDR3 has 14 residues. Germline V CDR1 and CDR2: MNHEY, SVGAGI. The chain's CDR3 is CASSYGAGDQPQHF. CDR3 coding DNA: TGTGCCAGCAGTTACGGGGCAGGGGATCAGCCCCAGCATTTT.

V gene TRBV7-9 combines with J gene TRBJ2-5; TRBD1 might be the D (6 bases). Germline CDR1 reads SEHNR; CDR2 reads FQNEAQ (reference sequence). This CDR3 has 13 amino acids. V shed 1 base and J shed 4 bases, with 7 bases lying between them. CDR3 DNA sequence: TGTGCCAGCAGCTTAGAACAGGGAGAGACCCAGTACTTC. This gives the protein CASSLEQGETQYF.

This CDR3 is CASSFGRTISYEQYF. In DNA form, the CDR3 reads TGTGCCAGCAGCTTCGGCAGGACCATCTCCTACGAGCAGTACTTC. The chain couples TRBV7-8 to TRBJ2-7, with D unresolved. Germline V CDR1 and CDR2: SGHVS, FQNEAQ. This CDR3 region has 15 residues. The V gene lost 3 bases and the J gene lost 0 bases, with 12 bases spanning the gap.

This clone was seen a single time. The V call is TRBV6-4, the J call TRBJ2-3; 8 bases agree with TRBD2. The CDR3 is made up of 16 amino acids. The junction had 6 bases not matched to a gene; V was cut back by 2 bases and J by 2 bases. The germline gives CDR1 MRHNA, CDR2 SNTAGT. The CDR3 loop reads CASSDGAGVNTDTQYF. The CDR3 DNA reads TGTGCCAGCAGTGACGGAGCGGGAGTCAACACAGATACGCAGTATTTT.

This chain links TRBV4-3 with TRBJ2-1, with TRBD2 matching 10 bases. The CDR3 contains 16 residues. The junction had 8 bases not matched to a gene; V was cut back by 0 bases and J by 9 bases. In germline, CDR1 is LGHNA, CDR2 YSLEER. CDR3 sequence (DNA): TGCGCCAGCAGCCAAGAATGGGCTAGCGGGAGATTTGAGCAGTTCTTC. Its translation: CASSQEWASGRFEQFF.

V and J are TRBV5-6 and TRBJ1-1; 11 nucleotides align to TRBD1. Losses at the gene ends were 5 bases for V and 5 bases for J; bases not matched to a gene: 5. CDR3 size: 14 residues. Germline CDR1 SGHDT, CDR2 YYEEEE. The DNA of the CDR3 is TGTGCCAGCAGGGCCCGGGACAGGGGGACTGAAGCTTTCTTT. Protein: CASRARDRGTEAFF.

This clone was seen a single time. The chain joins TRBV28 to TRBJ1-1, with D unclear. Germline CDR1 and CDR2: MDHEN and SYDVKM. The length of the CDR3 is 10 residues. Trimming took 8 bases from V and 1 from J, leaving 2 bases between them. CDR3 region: CASGNTEAFF. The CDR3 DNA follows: TGTGCCAGCGGGAACACTGAAGCTTTCTTT. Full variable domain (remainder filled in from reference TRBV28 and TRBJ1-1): DVKVTQSSRYLVKRTGEKVFLECVQDMDHENMFWYRQDPGLGLRLIYFSYDVKMKEKGDIPEGYSVSREKKERFSLILESASTNQTSMYLCASGNTEAFFGQGTRLTVV.

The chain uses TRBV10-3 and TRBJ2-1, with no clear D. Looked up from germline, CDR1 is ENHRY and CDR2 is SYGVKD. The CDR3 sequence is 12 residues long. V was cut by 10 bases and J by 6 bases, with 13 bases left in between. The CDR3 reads CATMDGSNEQFF. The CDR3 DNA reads TGTGCCACTATGGACGGCAGCAATGAGCAGTTCTTC.

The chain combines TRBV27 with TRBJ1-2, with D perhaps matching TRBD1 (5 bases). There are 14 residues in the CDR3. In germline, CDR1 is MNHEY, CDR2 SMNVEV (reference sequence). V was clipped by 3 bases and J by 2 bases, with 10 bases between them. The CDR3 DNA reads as TGTGCCAGCAGTTTTGGGGGGGGAAACTATGGCTACACCTTC. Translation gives CASSFGGGNYGYTF.

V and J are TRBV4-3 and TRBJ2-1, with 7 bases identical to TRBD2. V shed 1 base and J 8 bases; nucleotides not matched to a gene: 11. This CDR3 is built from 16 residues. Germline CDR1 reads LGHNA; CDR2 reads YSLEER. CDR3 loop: CASSQGPGGSFDEQFF. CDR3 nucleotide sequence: TGCGCCAGCAGCCAAGGACCGGGAGGATCGTTCGATGAGCAGTTCTTC.